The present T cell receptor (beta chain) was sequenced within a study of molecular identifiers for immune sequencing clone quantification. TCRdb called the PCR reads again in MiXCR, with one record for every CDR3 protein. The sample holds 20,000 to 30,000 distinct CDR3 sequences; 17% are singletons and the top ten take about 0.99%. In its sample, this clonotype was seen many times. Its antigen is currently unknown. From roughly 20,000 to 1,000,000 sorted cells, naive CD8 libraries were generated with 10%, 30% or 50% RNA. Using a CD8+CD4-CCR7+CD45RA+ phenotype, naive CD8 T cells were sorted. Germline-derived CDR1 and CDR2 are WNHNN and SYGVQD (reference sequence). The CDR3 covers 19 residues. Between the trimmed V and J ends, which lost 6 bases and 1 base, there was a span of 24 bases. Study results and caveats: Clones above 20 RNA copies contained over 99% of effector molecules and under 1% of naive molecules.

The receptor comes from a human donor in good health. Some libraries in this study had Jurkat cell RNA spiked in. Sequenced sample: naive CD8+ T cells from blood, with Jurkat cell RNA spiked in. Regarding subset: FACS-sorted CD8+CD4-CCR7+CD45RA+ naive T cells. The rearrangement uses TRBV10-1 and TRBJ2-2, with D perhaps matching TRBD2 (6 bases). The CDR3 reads CASSDKRQPGLKNTGELFF. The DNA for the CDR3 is TGCGCCAGCAGCGATAAGAGACAACCGGGACTCAAGAACACCGGGGAGCTGTTTTTT.